This TCR beta chain comes out of a study of graft-versus-host responses after intestinal transplantation. About the study: Among the recipients, transplants were multivisceral, liver-intestinal, or isolated intestinal. Anti-thymocyte globulin induction preceded about three years of tacrolimus and steroid maintenance in all recipients. Whole-study results and caveats: GvH clones were found in recipient marrow; some appeared first in ileum or blood. Those patients showing graft-donor T cell macrochimerism displayed high graft-versus-host to host-versus-graft clonal ratios in allografts.

A remark on this clone: No antigen is known for it.

Germline V CDR1 and CDR2: SGHDT, YYEEEE. CDR3 size: 17 residues. Trimming cost V 4 bases and J 0 bases, with 18 bases left between them. Assay used: immunoSEQ multiplex PCR; TCRdb lists only in-frame clones, some missing. This table has around 78,000 clones, around 90% appearing once. The sequence derives from a human donor who was the organ donor for an intestinal transplant. The V call is TRBV5-6, the J call TRBJ2-3; D uncertain. The sequenced sample was unstimulated CD8+ T cells sorted from spleen or lymph node cells, obtained before transplant. CDR3 sequence: CASSIEVGIPSTDTQYF. The CDR3 nucleotides are TGTGCCAGCAGCATCGAGGTCGGTATCCCTAGCACAGATACGCAGTATTTT.